These T cell receptor beta chains were read from a single sample in a study of tumor-infiltrating lymphocytes in primary liver carcinoma. Using its own MiXCR run on the multiplex PCR reads, TCRdb lists one record per CDR3 protein. The sample holds more than 20,000 distinct CDR3 sequences, roughly 72% seen once. The material sequenced was liver tumor tissue from sampling region 1. Receptors originate from a man aged 40-50 years with primary liver carcinoma and hepatitis B virus infection. CDR3s include the opening cysteine and the closing phenylalanine or tryptophan. A D gene is named only where the DNA matches it firmly. Clone size appears in some rows only: once, few, many, or a class for an expanded clone.

-	-	TRBV4-1	TRBJ2-7	TGCGCCAGCAGCCAAGCCCGGACGGAGCCTATGGAGCAGTACTTC	CASSQARTEPMEQYF
once	-	TRBV11-2	TRBJ2-1	TGTGTCAACAGCAAAGGGGGACGTAGCTCCTACAATGAGCAGTTCTTC	CVNSKGGRSSYNEQFF
-	-	TRBV4-1	TRBJ1-1	TGTGTCAGCAGCTATTCCGACCTGAACACTGAAGCTTTCTTT	CVSSYSDLNTEAFF
few	TRBD2	TRBV6-6	TRBJ2-2	TGTGCCAGCAGTACTAGCGGGAGGTCGATCGTCGGGGAGCTGTTTTTT	CASSTSGRSIVGELFF
-	TRBD1	TRBV28	TRBJ2-7	TGTGCCAGGATCCTGACAGGGGGCTCCTACAAGCAGTACTTC	CARILTGGSYKQYF
-	TRBD1	TRBV10-2	TRBJ1-4	TGCACCACCTCGACAGGGTGGGAGGAAAAACTGTTTTTT	CTTSTGWEEKLFF
-	-	TRBV30	TRBJ1-2	TGTGCCTGGCGACGAATCGGGACTAACTATGTATACACCTTC	CAWRRIGTNYVYTF
few	TRBD1	TRBV10-3	TRBJ2-2	TGTGCCATCAGTAAGACAGGGGACGACACCGGGGAGCTGTTTTTT	CAISKTGDDTGELFF
-	TRBD2	TRBV7-9	TRBJ2-7	TGTGCCAGCAGCGGCGGGACTAGCGGGGACAAGCGTCCCTACGGACAGTACTTC	CASSGGTSGDKRPYGQYF
-	TRBD2	TRBV4-2	TRBJ2-3	TGTTCCAGCAGCCAAGTGGCGCTTCTAGCGGGAGCGATGGATACGCAGTATTTT	CSSSQVALLAGAMDTQYF
-	TRBD1	TRBV11-3	TRBJ1-1	TGTACCAGCAGCCTAGCCGGGACAGCCAACACTGAAGCTTTCTTT	CTSSLAGTANTEAFF
-	-	TRBV4-1	TRBJ2-7	TGCGCCAGCAGCCATGCCGGTATTATCTCCTACGAGCAGTACTTC	CASSHAGIISYEQYF
-	TRBD2	TRBV28	TRBJ2-5	TGTGCCAGCGCTCTAGTCCCTAGCGGAAACCAAGAGACCCAGTACTTC	CASALVPSGNQETQYF
-	TRBD2	TRBV10-3	TRBJ2-7	TGTGCAATCACCAAACGATCGGGACTAGTGGGAGGGTTCTCCTACGAGCAGAACTTC	CAITKRSGLVGGFSYEQNF
-	-	TRBV10-3	TRBJ1-1	TGTGCCACCAATGACCACTACACGAAGACTGAAGCTTTCTTT	CATNDHYTKTEAFF
-	-	TRBV6-1	TRBJ2-7	TGTGCCAGCAGTGATTGGGTAAGCCTCCACCACGAGTGCGAGCAGTACTTC	CASSDWVSLHHECEQYF
-	TRBD2	TRBV5-1	TRBJ2-7	TGCGCCAACGGCTTGTCGGGAGGCTCATACGAGCAGTACTTC	CANGLSGGSYEQYF
-	-	TRBV6-2/TRBV6-3	TRBJ1-1	TGTGCCAGCTGTTATCCAGAGATGAACACTGAAGCTTTCTTT	CASCYPEMNTEAFF
-	TRBD2	TRBV12-3/TRBV12-4	TRBJ2-7	TGTGCCAGCATGGCGGGAGGCAGTGTGCAGTACTTC	CASMAGGSVQYF
-	-	TRBV28	TRBJ2-7	TGTACTAGCAGTTCTAGCGCGAGCTCCTACGAGCAGTACTTC	CTSSSSASSYEQYF
-	-	TRBV20-1	TRBJ2-7	TGCAGTGCTAGGACAGGTCGGGGAGAGCAGTACTTC	CSARTGRGEQYF
-	-	TRBV6-5	TRBJ1-5	TGTGCCAACAGGGAGGGGGGTCGCAATCAGCCCCAGCATTTT	CANREGGRNQPQHF
-	TRBD1	TRBV9	TRBJ2-1	TGTGCCAGCAGCTCAGGGACAGGGAGCTCCTACAATGAGCAGTTCTTC	CASSSGTGSSYNEQFF
-	-	TRBV30	TRBJ2-3	TGTGCCTGGAGTAAGGGGGTGACAGATACGCACTATTTT	CAWSKGVTDTHYF
many	-	TRBV28	TRBJ2-1	TGTGCCAGCAGTTTTATCTCAGAGGGTGAGCAGTTCTTC	CASSFISEGEQFF
many	TRBD2	TRBV28	TRBJ2-2	TGTGTCAGCAGTACCGGGACTAGCGGGAAAGTTTTCGGCGGGGAGCTGTTTTTT	CVSSTGTSGKVFGGELFF
-	-	TRBV12-3/TRBV12-4	TRBJ2-7	TGTGCCTGCAGTTTAGGACATGGGGCCAACTATGAGCAGTACTTC	CACSLGHGANYEQYF
-	-	TRBV10-3	TRBJ2-1	TGTACCATCAGTGACATGGTGCTAAATGAGCAGTTCTTC	CTISDMVLNEQFF
few	TRBD2	TRBV10-3	TRBJ2-3	TGTGCCACCAGCCGGGACTACCAATGGGGTACAGATACGCAGTATTTT	CATSRDYQWGTDTQYF
-	TRBD1	TRBV10-2	TRBJ2-7	TGCGCCACTGGACAGGACGACGAGCAGTATTTC	CATGQDDEQYF
-	-	TRBV11-2	TRBJ2-7	TGTGCCAGCAGCTTAACCGATGGAGTCTACGAGCAGTACTTC	CASSLTDGVYEQYF
-	-	TRBV6-2/TRBV6-3	TRBJ1-1	TGTACCAGCAGTTACCCTGAGCTGAACACTGAAGTTTTCTTT	CTSSYPELNTEVFF
-	TRBD1	TRBV13	TRBJ2-5	TGTGCCAGCAGTTCCCGCAGACAGGGGTGGGGGACCCAGTACTTC	CASSSRRQGWGTQYF